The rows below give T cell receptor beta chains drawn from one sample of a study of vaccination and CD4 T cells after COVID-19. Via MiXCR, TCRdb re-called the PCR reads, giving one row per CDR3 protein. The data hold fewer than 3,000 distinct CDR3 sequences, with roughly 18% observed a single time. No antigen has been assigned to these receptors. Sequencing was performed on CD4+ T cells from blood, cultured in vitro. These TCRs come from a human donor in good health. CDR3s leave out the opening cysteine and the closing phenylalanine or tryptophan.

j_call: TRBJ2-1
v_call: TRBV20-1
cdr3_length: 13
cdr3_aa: SARERGRPGNEQF

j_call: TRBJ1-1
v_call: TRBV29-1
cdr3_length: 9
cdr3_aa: SVEHNTEAF

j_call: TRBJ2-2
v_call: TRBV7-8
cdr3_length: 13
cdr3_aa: ASTPEQTSTGELF

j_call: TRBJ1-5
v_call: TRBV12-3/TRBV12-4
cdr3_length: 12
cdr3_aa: ASSFRGGNQPQH

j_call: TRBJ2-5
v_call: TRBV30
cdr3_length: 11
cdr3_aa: AWSRLAGETQY

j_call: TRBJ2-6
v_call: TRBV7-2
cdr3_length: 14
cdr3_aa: ASSRNGGAGANVLT

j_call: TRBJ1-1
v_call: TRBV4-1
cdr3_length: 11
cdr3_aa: ASSRGGVTEAF

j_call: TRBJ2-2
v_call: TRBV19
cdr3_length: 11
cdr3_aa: ARYRVNTGELF

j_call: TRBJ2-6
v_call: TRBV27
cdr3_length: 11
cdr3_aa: ASSLWDSNVLT

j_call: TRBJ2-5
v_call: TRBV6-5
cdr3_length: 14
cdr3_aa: ASSYPSGGSRETQY

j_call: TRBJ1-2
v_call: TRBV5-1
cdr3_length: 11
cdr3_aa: ASSSLEGFGYT

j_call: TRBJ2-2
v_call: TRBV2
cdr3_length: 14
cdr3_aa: ASSEEQGANTGELF

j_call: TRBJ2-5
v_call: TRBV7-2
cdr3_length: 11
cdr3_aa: ASSLAGPGAEY

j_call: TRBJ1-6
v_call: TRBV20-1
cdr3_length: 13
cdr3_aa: SARAYQILNSPLH

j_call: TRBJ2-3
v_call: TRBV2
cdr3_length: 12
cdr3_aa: ASIPLRGADTQY

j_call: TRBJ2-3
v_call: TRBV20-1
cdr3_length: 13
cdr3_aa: SARFASGSGDTQY

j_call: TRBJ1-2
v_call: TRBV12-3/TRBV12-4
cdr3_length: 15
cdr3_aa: ASSPGGQGIIDYGYT

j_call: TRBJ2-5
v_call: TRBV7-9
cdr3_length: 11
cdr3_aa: ASSLGIGETQY

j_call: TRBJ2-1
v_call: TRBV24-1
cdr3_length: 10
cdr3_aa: ATSAFPNEQF

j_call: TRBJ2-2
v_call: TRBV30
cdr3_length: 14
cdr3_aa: AWSRGTRLNTGELF

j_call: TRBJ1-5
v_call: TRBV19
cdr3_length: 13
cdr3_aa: ASTPTGQGSQPQH

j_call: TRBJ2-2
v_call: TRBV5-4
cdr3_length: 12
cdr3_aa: ASSSKGAGGELF

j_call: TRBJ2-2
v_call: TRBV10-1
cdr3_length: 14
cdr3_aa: ASSESPHRTAGELF